Each of the 7 T cell receptor beta chains below was sequenced from the same sample in a study of T cells after yellow fever vaccination. TCRdb used MiXCR to reprocess the 5' RACE reads, holding one entry per CDR3 protein. The table shows approximately 300,000 distinct CDR3 sequences, with around 7% occurring only once. This specimen consisted of PBMCs, obtained roughly seven weeks after the first yellow fever vaccination. These receptors were collected from a man between 18 and 29 years old who received the YFV17D yellow fever vaccine.

This clonotype was seen more than once but under ten times. The rearrangement uses TRBV20-1 and TRBJ1-5, with D perhaps matching TRBD1 (6 bases). V was shortened by 3 bases and J by 4 bases, with 10 bases between the two germline ends. This CDR3 region has 13 residues. The V gene's germline CDR1 is DFQATT and CDR2 SNEGSKA (reference sequence). The chain's CDR3 is CSASIQGNQPQHF. As DNA, the CDR3 is TGCAGTGCTAGCATACAGGGAAATCAGCCCCAGCATTTT.

The chain carries TRBV4-2 and TRBJ2-7; possible D gene TRBD2, 6 bases. This CDR3 contains 13 residues. CDR1 is LGHNA, CDR2 YNFKEQ, per germline. Trimming took 4 bases from V and 7 from J, leaving 14 bases between them. The CDR3 DNA is TGTGCCAGCAGCCTCACGGTGGGGAGGGAGCAGTACTTC. Its protein product is CASSLTVGREQYF.

The CDR3: CSSGGNEQFF. The CDR3 DNA sequence: TGCAGCTCGGGGGGCAATGAGCAGTTCTTC. The chain combines TRBV29-1 with TRBJ2-1, with TRBD2 matching 7 bases. With 8 bases clipped from V and 6 bases from J, the junction kept 1 base outside the gene matches. The CDR3 spans 10 residues. Looked up from germline, CDR1 is SQVTM and CDR2 is ANQGSEA.

The chain links TRBV13 to TRBJ2-3; no clear D. This CDR3 has 14 amino acids. From germline, CDR1 is PRHDT and CDR2 FYEKMQ (reference sequence). Trimming shortened V by 5 bases and J by 8 bases, and 17 bases separated the two germline ends. CDR3 amino acids: CASSLVLGVGTQYF. CDR3 DNA sequence: TGTGCCAGCAGCCTCGTCTTGGGTGTGGGTACGCAGTATTTT.

The rearrangement uses TRBV20-1 and TRBJ2-2; 7 bases are shared with TRBD2. The ends lost 5 bases at V and 2 bases at J; junction bases unmatched: 8. CDR3 length: 15 residues. Germline V gene data show CDR1 as DFQATT and CDR2 as SNEGSKA (reference sequence). The DNA of the CDR3 is TGCAGTGCTGCAGAAGCGGGGCTAAACACCGGGGAGCTGTTTTTT. As protein: CSAAEAGLNTGELFF.

The table lists this clonotype with many counts. The chain employs TRBV6-2 or TRBV6-3 and TRBJ2-3; D tentatively fits TRBD1 or TRBD2 (6 bases each). Germline V gene data show CDR1 as MNHEY and CDR2 as SVGEGT. The CDR3 loop spans 15 amino acids. The V end was cut by 5 bases, the J end by 3 bases, with 15 bases between. The CDR3 loop reads CASSRGQTNTDTQYF. The CDR3 region has the DNA TGTGCCAGCAGTCGGGGGCAAACCAATACAGATACGCAGTATTTT.

J is TRBJ2-1 and V is TRBV4-2; D is unresolved. Germline V gene sequence: CDR1 LGHNA, CDR2 YNFKEQ. There are 14 residues in the CDR3. V lost 1 base and J 10 bases, leaving 14 bases between the germline ends. CDR3 in DNA: TGTGCCAGCAGCCAAGTAGCACCAGCCAACGAGCAGTTCTTC. Translated: CASSQVAPANEQFF.